The 30 T cell receptor beta chains below come from one sample, sequenced in a study of blood T cell repertoires in COVID-19. The method was immunoSEQ multiplex PCR; TCRdb's version includes in-frame clones alone and lacks a portion of them. The table records under 300,000 clones, approximately 80% of them present only once. Sequenced material: peripheral blood. Receptors were obtained from a woman aged 80 or over with acute or convalescent COVID-19.

V is TRBV19 and J is TRBJ1-2; possibly TRBD1 for D (6 bases). V was shortened by 7 bases and J by 4 bases, with 19 bases between the two germline ends. Germline V lookup: CDR1 LNHDA, CDR2 SQIVND (reference sequence). This CDR3 is built from 15 residues. The CDR3 spells CASTPTGSDGYGYTF. CDR3 nucleotide sequence: TGTGCCAGTACACCAACAGGGTCTGACGGCTATGGCTACACCTTC. Based on the CDR3 plus reference TRBV19 and TRBJ1-2, the full variable domain is DGGITQSPKYLFRKEGQNVTLSCEQNLNHDAMYWYRQDPGQGLRLIYYSQIVNDFQKGDIAEGYSVSREKKESFPLTVTSAQKNPTAFYLCASTPTGSDGYGYTFGSGTRLTVV.

This clone has just a few counts. The chain is built from TRBV7-3 and TRBJ2-2, with TRBD2 matching over 8 bases. The CDR3 totals 14 residues. V gave up 5 bases and J gave up 4 bases; unmatched junction bases: 3. The germline gives CDR1 SGHTA, CDR2 FQGTGA. The CDR3 here is CASSTRGGTGELFF. The CDR3 nucleotides are TGTGCCAGCAGCACCCGGGGGGGCACCGGGGAGCTGTTTTTT.

The J gene is TRBJ2-1, the V gene TRBV7-9; D might be TRBD2 (6 bases). The germline gives CDR1 SEHNR, CDR2 FQNEAQ (reference sequence). The CDR3 loop spans 13 amino acids. V lost 4 bases to trimming and J lost 5 bases, with 9 bases between them. The CDR3 DNA follows: TGTGCCAGCAGCTCAACGGGAGACAATGAGCAGTTCTTC. It codes for CASSSTGDNEQFF.

Here the CDR3 reads CASSQFLQGLHGYTF. The CDR3, as DNA: TGTGCCAGCAGTCAATTTCTACAGGGTCTCCATGGCTACACCTTC. The chain employs TRBV6-5 and TRBJ1-2; the D gene is possibly TRBD1 (6 bases). V was shortened by 5 bases and J by 6 bases, with 19 bases between the two germline ends. Germline values: CDR1 MNHEY, CDR2 SVGAGI. The CDR3 sequence is 15 residues long.

The gene calls are TRBV7-2 and TRBJ1-3; a weak D match, TRBD1 (5 bases). This CDR3 comprises 17 residues. Germline assignment: CDR1 SGHTA and CDR2 FQGNSA. V was shortened by 0 bases and J by 1 base, with 13 bases between the two germline ends. This chain's CDR3 is CASSLAHTRVSGNTIYF. CDR3 nucleotides: TGTGCCAGCAGCTTAGCCCACACCAGGGTTTCTGGAAACACCATATATTTT.

V usage is TRBV12-3 or TRBV12-4 and J usage is TRBJ1-4; D gene uncertain. Deletions cut 3 bases from V and 8 bases from J, with 7 bases between. The CDR3 spans 12 residues. The CDR3 reads CASSLTGEKLFF. In DNA, the CDR3 is TGTGCCAGCAGTTTGACGGGAGAAAAACTGTTTTTT.

The chain carries TRBV3-1 (or the pseudogene TRBV3-2) and TRBJ2-2, with D maybe TRBD2 (5 bases). With 4 bases removed from V and 1 base from J, the gap between germline ends came to 10 bases. The CDR3 totals 15 residues. The germline V gene has CDR1 LGHDT and CDR2 YNNKEL (reference sequence). CDR3 coding DNA: TGTGCCAGCAGCCCCAGAAGCGGGAACACCGGGGAGCTGTTTTTT. This gives the protein CASSPRSGNTGELFF.

The chain has TRBV5-4 and TRBJ1-2; 7 nucleotides line up with TRBD1. Germline trimming cut 4 bases from V and 7 bases from J; bases unmatched to any gene: 4. The CDR3 runs to 12 residues. CDR1 SGHNT and CDR2 YYREEE come from the germline V gene (reference sequence). CDR3 nucleotides: TGTGCCAGCAGCCGACAGGGAGGTGGCTACACCTTC. This gives the protein CASSRQGGGYTF. Drawing the rest from reference TRBV5-4 and TRBJ1-2, the complete variable domain is ETGVTQSPTHLIKTRGQQVTLRCSSQSGHNTVSWYQQALGQGPQFIFQYYREEENGRGNFPPRFSGLQFPNYSSELNVNALELDDSALYLCASSRQGGGYTFGSGTRLTVV.

The chain links TRBV6-5 to TRBJ2-7, with 7 bases that match TRBD1. V lost 7 bases and J lost 3; bases outside the gene matches: 9. The CDR3 contains 14 residues. CDR1 and CDR2 from the germline V gene are MNHEY and SVGAGI. Here the CDR3 DNA reads TGTGCCAGCACCTCCACGACAGGGATCTACGAGCAGTACTTC. Its translation: CASTSTTGIYEQYF.

V is TRBV3-1 (or the pseudogene TRBV3-2) and J is TRBJ1-2; D might be TRBD1 (6 bases). Germline V gives CDR1 LGHDT, CDR2 YNNKEL (reference sequence). CDR3 length: 15 residues. V was shortened by 1 base and J by 1 base, with 10 bases between the two germline ends. As DNA, the CDR3 is TGTGCCAGCAGCCAAGGACAGGCCAATAACTATGGCTACACCTTC. Amino acids: CASSQGQANNYGYTF.

This clone has more than one count but fewer than ten. CDR3 bases: TGTGCCAGCAGTCAGGGGACAGGGTATTTTAAGGGCACTAATGAAAAACTGTTTTTT. It is translated as CASSQGTGYFKGTNEKLFF. This sequence joins TRBV6-4 and TRBJ1-4; 9 bases agree with TRBD1. There are 19 residues in the CDR3. CDR1 is MRHNA and CDR2 is SNTAGT in the germline V gene. Trimming at V came to 5 bases and at J to 2 bases, leaving 15 bases not matched to a gene.

This clone was picked up a small number of times. The chain has TRBV27 and TRBJ2-1; D is uncertain. CDR3 size: 15 residues. The V gene lost 0 bases and the J gene lost 5 bases, with 11 bases spanning the gap. Germline V gives CDR1 MNHEY, CDR2 SMNVEV (reference sequence). The CDR3 loop reads CASSLSRSIHNEQFF. Here the CDR3 DNA reads TGTGCCAGCAGTTTATCGAGGAGCATCCACAATGAGCAGTTCTTC.

The chain is built from TRBV5-1 and TRBJ2-3, with 10 bases identical to TRBD1. V lost 5 bases to trimming and J lost 6 bases; unmatched junction nucleotides: 12. The CDR3 is 16 residues long. Per germline, CDR1 SGHRS and CDR2 YFSETQ. CDR3: CASSLPGTGVYDTQYF. The CDR3 DNA sequence: TGCGCCAGCAGTCTACCCGGGACAGGGGTGTATGATACGCAGTATTTT.

The J gene is TRBJ1-2, the V gene TRBV4-2; maybe TRBD1 (6 bases). The CDR3 runs 14 residues. Looked up from germline, CDR1 is LGHNA and CDR2 is YNFKEQ. Trimming took off 5 bases at V and 0 bases at J, with 10 bases between the two ends. CDR3 in amino acids: CASSYRDPNYGYTF. The CDR3 nucleotides read TGTGCCAGCAGCTACAGGGACCCTAACTATGGCTACACCTTC.

This chain connects TRBV18 to TRBJ2-6; D gene uncertain. Trimming cost V 3 bases and J 1 base, with 7 bases left between them. This CDR3 spans 15 amino acids. Germline CDR1 reads KGHSH; CDR2 reads LQKENI. CDR3 coding DNA: TGTGCCAGCTCACCCGAGAGTTCTGGGGCCAACGTCCTGACTTTC. Its protein is CASSPESSGANVLTF.

V gene TRBV24-1 combines with J gene TRBJ2-5; 7 positions agree with TRBD1. The trim removed 3 bases at V and 4 bases at J, leaving 7 bases unmatched. CDR3 size: 15 residues. Germline CDR1 KGHDR, CDR2 SFDVKD. This chain's CDR3 is CATSDPRGQGETQYF. The CDR3 DNA is TGTGCCACCAGTGATCCAAGGGGGCAGGGAGAGACCCAGTACTTC.

A word on this clone: At the DNA level, this CDR3 is encoded by other sequences in the same sample as well. The CDR3 reads CASSRTGGGGYGYTF. In nucleotides, the CDR3 is TGTGCCAGCAGTAGGACAGGGGGCGGAGGCTATGGCTACACCTTC. The V gene is TRBV27, the J gene TRBJ1-2; 11 bases fit TRBD1. There are 15 residues in the CDR3. In germline, CDR1 is MNHEY, CDR2 SMNVEV (reference sequence). The trim removed 5 bases at V and 4 bases at J, leaving 6 bases unmatched.

The chain is built from TRBV6-5 and TRBJ1-1; no clear D. The CDR3 is 13 amino acids. Trimming took 3 bases from V and 3 from J, leaving 8 bases between them. Germline values: CDR1 MNHEY, CDR2 SVGAGI. DNA of the CDR3: TGTGCCAGCAGTTATGAGGAGTACACTGAAGCTTTCTTT. Translating it yields CASSYEEYTEAFF.

Only a few counts were recorded for this clone. V and J are TRBV5-6 and TRBJ1-3, with no clear D. CDR3 length: 14 amino acids. Trimming shortened V by 1 base and J by 2 bases, and 7 bases separated the two germline ends. CDR1 SGHDT and CDR2 YYEEEE come from the germline V gene. CDR3 in amino acids: CASSLYETGNTIYF. Here the CDR3 DNA reads TGTGCCAGCAGCTTGTACGAGACTGGAAACACCATATATTTT.

This clone turned up a few times. The chain employs TRBV7-2 and TRBJ1-5; D unresolved. The CDR3 is made up of 14 amino acids. Germline V CDR1 and CDR2: SGHTA, FQGNSA. V shed 1 base and J shed 4 bases, with 8 bases lying between them. The CDR3 spells CASSLGQINQPQHF. CDR3 in DNA: TGTGCCAGCAGCTTAGGGCAGATAAATCAGCCCCAGCATTTT.

Points on this clone: Just one base apart from a much larger clone, this may be a read error. V gene TRBV19 combines with J gene TRBJ1-4; D not resolved. CDR1 and CDR2 from the germline V gene are LNHDA and SQIVND (reference sequence). V shed 4 bases and J shed 9 bases, with 15 bases lying between them. The CDR3 loop spans 14 amino acids. The CDR3: CASSTALAGKKLFF. CDR3 bases: TGTGCCAGTAGTACAGCCCTGGCGGGTAAAAAACTGTTTTTT.

The genes are TRBV2 and TRBJ1-5; weak D call: TRBD1 (6 bases). V gave up 5 bases and J gave up 7 bases, with 12 bases separating them. The germline CDR1 and CDR2 sequences are SNHLY and FYNNEI. This CDR3 contains 13 residues. In nucleotides, the CDR3 is TGTGCCAGCAGTCTACAGGGTTTACAGCCCCAGCATTTT. Translation gives CASSLQGLQPQHF.

The rearrangement uses TRBV4-1 and TRBJ1-6, with D possibly being TRBD1 (6 bases). Germline CDR1 reads MGHRA; CDR2 reads YSYEKL. Trimming left V 3 bases short and J 3 bases short, with 15 bases between. The CDR3 is 17 residues long. The CDR3 loop is CASSHLPGQDYNSPLHF. The CDR3 DNA is TGCGCCAGCAGCCACTTACCGGGACAAGACTATAATTCACCCCTCCACTTT.

As to this clone: Germline and junction disagree at one end, which may indicate a read error. V is TRBV6-5 and J is TRBJ1-2; D not certain. The CDR3 has 15 residues. Looked up from germline, CDR1 is MNHEY and CDR2 is SVGAGI. CDR3 loop: CASSYSRPVNYGYTF. The CDR3 DNA reads as TGTGCCAGCAGTTACTCGCGGCCGGTCAACTATGGCTACACCTTT.

This CDR3 is CASSPEQDQPQHF. The CDR3 DNA reads TGTGCCAGCTCACCAGAACAGGATCAGCCCCAGCATTTT. The V and J genes are TRBV18 and TRBJ1-5; tentatively, D is TRBD1 (5 bases). Germline CDR1 is KGHSH and CDR2 is LQKENI. V was pared by 2 bases and J by 5 bases, with 7 bases between. The CDR3 consists of 13 residues.

A few counts support this clone. This chain joins TRBV19 and TRBJ1-1, with 7 bases fitting TRBD1. The germline V gene encodes CDR1 LNHDA and CDR2 SQIVND (reference sequence). This CDR3 spans 17 amino acids. J lost 3 bases, V lost 7 bases, and 17 bases had no gene match. This chain's CDR3 is CASKGLPGTARDTEAFF. The DNA of the CDR3 is TGTGCCAGTAAAGGGCTCCCCGGGACAGCTAGGGACACTGAAGCTTTCTTT.

The chain is built from TRBV5-4 and TRBJ2-2; D not certain. The CDR3 spans 13 residues. Trimming pared 0 bases from V and 15 bases from J, leaving 15 bases between. CDR1 SGHNT and CDR2 YYREEE come from the germline V gene (reference sequence). The CDR3 sequence is CASSLAGGDEMFF. The CDR3 region has the DNA TGTGCCAGCAGCTTGGCCGGCGGCGACGAGATGTTTTTT.

This rearrangement joins TRBV30 to TRBJ2-2; the D is unclear. The CDR3 is 14 residues long. V was clipped by 0 bases and J by 4 bases, with 9 bases between them. Per germline, CDR1 GTSNPN and CDR2 SVGIG (reference sequence). As DNA, the CDR3 is TGTGCCTGGAGTGTGTATCTCCGCACCGGGGAGCTGTTTTTT. It encodes CAWSVYLRTGELFF. Full variable domain (outside the CDR3, taken from reference TRBV30 and TRBJ2-2): SQTIHQWPATLVQPVGSPLSLECTVEGTSNPNLYWYRQAAGRGLQLLFYSVGIGQISSEVPQNLSASRPQDRQFILSSKKLLLSDSGFYLCAWSVYLRTGELFFGEGSRLTVL.

The rearrangement uses TRBV7-3 and TRBJ2-1; D possibly corresponds to TRBD2 (6 bases). CDR1 and CDR2 from the germline V gene are SGHTA and FQGTGA. The germline V and J ends were trimmed by 5 bases and 9 bases, with 14 bases remaining between them. CDR3 length equals 13 residues. CDR3 loop: CASSPRVGGEQFF. The CDR3 DNA reads TGTGCCAGCAGCCCAAGGGTCGGGGGTGAGCAGTTCTTC.

This clone was seen a handful of times. The genes are TRBV6-5 and TRBJ1-2; perhaps TRBD1 as D (5 bases). V lost 6 bases to trimming and J lost 2 bases, with 10 bases between them. This CDR3 contains 13 residues. Germline CDR1 MNHEY, CDR2 SVGAGI. CDR3 protein: CASRTGQNYGYTF. For the CDR3, the DNA is TGTGCCAGCAGGACCGGACAAAACTATGGCTACACCTTC.